This T cell receptor (beta chain) was recovered during a study of identical twins. General observations from the study: Cord blood beta clonotypes that were abundant carried fewer insertions, and memory repertoires showed no such trend.

CDR3 size: 14 residues. The V gene's germline CDR1 is SGHRS and CDR2 YFSETQ. V gave up 2 bases and J gave up 2 bases, with 9 bases separating them. One entry per CDR3 protein results from TCRdb running MiXCR on the 5' RACE reads. The repertoire holds roughly 230,000 distinct CDR3 sequences, around 8% seen once, with approximately 3% in the top ten. This clonotype was seen repeatedly, ten times or more. The antigen is unknown. The same specimen was also included in a second study, on yellow fever vaccine responses in identical twins.

The rearrangement joins TRBV5-1 to TRBJ2-3, with D perhaps given as TRBD1 or TRBD2 (5 bases each). The clonotype was recovered from a woman younger than 35 in good health. Material: CD8+ T cells sorted from blood. For the CDR3, the DNA is TGCGCCAGCAGCTTAGGGACGGACACAGATACGCAGTATTTT. Its protein is CASSLGTDTDTQYF.